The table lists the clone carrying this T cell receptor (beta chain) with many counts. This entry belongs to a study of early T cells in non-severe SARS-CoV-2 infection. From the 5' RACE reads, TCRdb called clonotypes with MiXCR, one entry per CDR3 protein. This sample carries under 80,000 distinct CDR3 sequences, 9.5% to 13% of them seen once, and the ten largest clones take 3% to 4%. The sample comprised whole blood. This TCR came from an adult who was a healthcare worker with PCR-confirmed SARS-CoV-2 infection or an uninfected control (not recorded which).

The CDR3 loop is CSVWTGFGYTF. Here the CDR3 DNA reads TGCAGCGTCTGGACAGGGTTTGGCTACACCTTC. The rearrangement joins TRBV29-1 to TRBJ1-2, with 8 positions matching TRBD1. V lost 6 bases and J lost 7; bases outside the gene matches: 4. This CDR3 has 11 residues. Germline values: CDR1 SQVTM, CDR2 ANQGSEA.